Listed below are T cell receptor beta chains from one sample, sequenced in a study of blood T cell repertoires in COVID-19. Here immunoSEQ multiplex PCR was the method, and the copy in TCRdb shows in-frame clones only, minus some. The table has some 94,000 clones, about 70% seen once. The sequencing input was peripheral blood. These receptors were obtained from a woman between 55 and 75 years old in a cohort sampled during active or convalescent COVID-19. Each CDR3 is given with its conserved first and last residue. The D gene is left open where the match is weak. Rows may omit the clone size; those that give it use once, few, many or a size class.

J	size	V	D	CDR3	DNA
TRBJ2-7	.	TRBV6-5	TRBD2	CASRGGTYEQYF	TGTGCCAGCAGGGGAGGGACCTACGAGCAGTACTTC
TRBJ2-7	.	TRBV5-1	.	CASSLGWGVNYEQYF	TGCGCCAGCAGCTTGGGATGGGGGGTTAACTACGAGCAGTACTTC
TRBJ2-3	.	TRBV24-1	.	CATSDPGQITDTQYF	TGTGCCACCAGTGACCCGGGACAAATCACAGATACGCAGTATTTT
TRBJ1-1	.	TRBV6-5	.	CASSSTVNTEAFF	TGTGCCAGCAGTTCGACAGTGAACACTGAAGCTTTCTTT
TRBJ2-1	.	TRBV6-5	TRBD2	CASRRLAGGPQEQFF	TGTGCCAGCAGAAGACTAGCGGGGGGGCCGCAGGAGCAGTTCTTC
TRBJ1-5	few	TRBV19	.	CASSIGKYSNQPQHF	TGTGCCAGTAGTATAGGTAAATATAGCAATCAGCCCCAGCATTTT
TRBJ2-5	.	TRBV5-1	.	CASIKPPVRGEETQYF	TGCGCCAGCATCAAGCCCCCGGTGCGGGGTGAGGAGACCCAGTACTTC
TRBJ2-3	.	TRBV7-8	TRBD1	CASSLGPRGQIDTQYF	TGTGCCAGCAGCTTAGGCCCCAGGGGGCAGATAGATACGCAGTATTTT
TRBJ2-7	.	TRBV4-1	.	CASSQGWGGGYEQYF	TGCGCCAGCAGCCAAGGCTGGGGAGGGGGTTACGAGCAGTACTTC
TRBJ1-2	.	TRBV5-5	.	CASSFQGYGYTF	TGTGCCAGCAGCTTTCAGGGGTATGGCTACACCTTC
TRBJ2-3	.	TRBV11-3	.	CASSLGQRGSADTQYF	TGTGCCAGCAGCTTAGGTCAGAGGGGGAGCGCAGATACGCAGTATTTT
TRBJ1-1	few	TRBV7-9	.	CASTQTANTEAFF	TGTGCCAGCACCCAGACAGCGAACACTGAAGCTTTCTTT
TRBJ1-2	few	TRBV30	.	CAWSQRGGSSRGYTF	TGTGCCTGGAGTCAGCGTGGGGGGTCAAGCCGTGGCTACACCTTC
TRBJ2-5	many	TRBV7-9	.	CASSLITGWQETQYF	TGTGCCAGCAGCTTAATTACAGGGTGGCAAGAGACCCAGTACTTC
TRBJ1-2	.	TRBV2	TRBD1	CATSGQGRYGYTF	TGTGCCACCTCCGGACAGGGCCGCTATGGCTACACCTTC
TRBJ1-6	few	TRBV19	.	CASRTAGIDNSPLHF	TGTGCCAGTAGAACAGCCGGTATCGATAATTCACCCCTCCACTTT
TRBJ2-3	.	TRBV6-6	.	CASLTAGSTHF	TGTGCCAGCCTTACGGCGGGCAGCACGCATTTT
TRBJ1-1	.	TRBV7-9	.	CASRGGGNAEAFF	TGTGCCAGCAGAGGCGGGGGCAACGCTGAAGCTTTCTTT
TRBJ1-2	.	TRBV6-5	TRBD1	CASNRGQGNYGYTF	TGTGCCAGCAACCGGGGACAGGGTAACTATGGCTACACCTTC
TRBJ1-2	once	TRBV4-1	.	CASSAGDATSNYGYTF	TGCGCCAGCAGCGCGGGCGACGCCACCTCTAACTATGGCTACACCTTC
TRBJ1-1	.	TRBV5-1	.	CASSLRGGLNTEAFF	TGCGCCAGCAGCCTTCGAGGAGGGTTGAACACTGAAGCTTTCTTT
TRBJ1-5	once	TRBV7-2	TRBD1	CASSFYRGDQPQHF	TGTGCCAGCAGCTTCTACAGGGGGGATCAGCCCCAGCATTTT
TRBJ1-2	.	TRBV7-3	TRBD1	CASTLAGGSGYTF	TGTGCCAGCACCCTGGCAGGGGGCTCTGGCTACACCTTC
TRBJ2-1	few	TRBV5-1	TRBD1	CASSLQGAVNEQFF	TGCGCCAGCAGCTTACAGGGGGCTGTCAATGAGCAGTTCTTC
TRBJ2-1	.	TRBV30	TRBD2	CAWSDWTSGDNEQFF	TGTGCCTGGAGTGACTGGACTAGCGGGGACAATGAGCAGTTCTTC
TRBJ2-3	.	TRBV3-1/TRBV3-2	.	CASSQSGATDTQYF	TGTGCCAGCAGCCAATCAGGGGCCACAGATACGCAGTATTTT
TRBJ2-1	.	TRBV6-1	.	CASSETGYNEQFF	TGTGCCAGCAGTGAAACAGGCTACAATGAGCAGTTCTTC
TRBJ1-6	.	TRBV30	.	CAWSVRPSGGFSYNSPLHF	TGTGCCTGGAGTGTACGGCCGAGTGGGGGGTTCTCCTATAATTCACCCCTCCACTTT
TRBJ1-2	.	TRBV3-1/TRBV3-2	.	CASSQELLGADGYTF	TGTGCCAGCAGCCAAGAATTGTTGGGGGCTGATGGCTACACCTTC
TRBJ1-5	.	TRBV23-1	TRBD1	CASSQSDFDKGGVWGKGNQPQHF	TGCGCCAGCAGTCAATCCGACTTTGATAAAGGGGGCGTATGGGGCAAGGGCAATCAGCCCCAGCATTTT
TRBJ2-6	.	TRBV11-2	.	CASSASRVSGANVLTF	TGTGCCAGCAGCGCCTCTCGGGTCTCTGGGGCCAACGTCCTGACTTTC
TRBJ2-7	.	TRBV4-1	TRBD1	CASSQRDSYEQYF	TGCGCCAGCAGCCAGAGGGACAGCTACGAGCAGTACTTC
TRBJ2-3	.	TRBV5-1	.	CASSLGLTGLTDTQYF	TGCGCCAGCAGCTTGGGGTTGACAGGCCTCACAGATACGCAGTATTTT
TRBJ2-6	.	TRBV19	.	CASSRGITGANVLTF	TGTGCCAGTAGTCGGGGTATCACTGGGGCCAACGTCCTGACTTTC
TRBJ2-2	.	TRBV7-8	TRBD2	CASSLRPGGGSNTGELFF	TGTGCCAGCAGCTTAAGGCCCGGGGGGGGTTCGAACACCGGGGAGCTGTTTTTT
TRBJ1-2	once	TRBV7-9	.	CASSLGGRVGGYTF	TGTGCCAGCAGCTTAGGAGGGAGGGTAGGAGGCTACACCTTC
TRBJ2-2	.	TRBV5-6	.	CASSLRTDTFTGELFF	TGTGCCAGCAGCTTGCGGACAGATACTTTCACCGGGGAGCTGTTTTTT
TRBJ2-2	.	TRBV28	.	CASSFFAGAGTGELFF	TGTGCCAGCAGTTTTTTTGCAGGGGCGGGCACCGGGGAGCTGTTTTTT
TRBJ2-2	.	TRBV10-2	.	CASSEYLLGLSGELFF	TGCGCCAGCAGTGAGTACCTGCTAGGACTTTCCGGGGAGCTGTTTTTT